These 10 T cell receptor beta chains originate from one sample sequenced in a study of vaccination and CD4 T cells after COVID-19. With the Oncomine TCR Beta short-read assay, DNA from cultured CD4+ T cells was sequenced. One entry per CDR3 protein results from TCRdb running MiXCR on the PCR reads. The sample consists of about 5,000 distinct CDR3 sequences, about 46% of them appearing once. Antigens of these TCRs are unknown. The treatment is: approximately nine-day PBMC culture with coronavirus spike peptide pools or control peptides (ViraFEST assay). Material for sequencing was CD4+ T cells from blood, cultured in vitro. These receptors all stem from a human donor who had recovered from COVID-19.

This clonotype is categorized as medium-sized. J is TRBJ2-7 and V is TRBV2; 8 nucleotides align to TRBD1. J lost 6 bases, V lost 4 bases, and 11 bases had no gene match. The CDR3 has 15 amino acids. Per the germline V gene, CDR1 is SNHLY and CDR2 is FYNNEI. CDR3 sequence (DNA): TGTGCCAGCAGTGTATTCGGTCAGGGGGCTAGCGAGCAGTACTTC. Protein: CASSVFGQGASEQYF.

This clonotype has a handful of counts. The genes are TRBV5-8 and TRBJ1-2; 9 nucleotides match TRBD1. From germline, CDR1 is SGHTS and CDR2 YDEGEE. V gave up 3 bases and J gave up 0 bases; unmatched junction bases: 6. This CDR3 contains 16 residues. The CDR3 nucleotides are TGTGCCAGCAGCTCGGGACAGGGCCGAGCTAACTATGGCTACACCTTC. It specifies CASSSGQGRANYGYTF.

The chain carries TRBV7-3 and TRBJ2-2; a possible D gene is TRBD1 (5 bases). V gave up 4 bases and J gave up 7 bases, with 13 bases separating them. The CDR3 loop spans 14 amino acids. The germline V gene encodes CDR1 SGHTA and CDR2 FQGTGA. CDR3 residues: CASSSKQGSGELFF. CDR3 sequence (DNA): TGTGCCAGCAGCTCGAAGCAGGGTAGCGGGGAGCTGTTTTTT.

The rearrangement joins TRBV11-3 to TRBJ2-1; perhaps TRBD2 as D (6 bases). This CDR3 spans 15 amino acids. V was trimmed by 5 bases and J by 6 bases, leaving 17 bases between them. Per the germline V gene, CDR1 is SGHNT and CDR2 is YENEEA. CDR3 sequence (DNA): TGTGCCAGCAGCCAGGATGGAGGGCGAGGCAATGAGCAGTTCTTC. Translating gives CASSQDGGRGNEQFF.

This clonotype is labeled as medium-sized. The chain has TRBV20-1 and TRBJ2-2, with TRBD2 matching over 7 bases. CDR1 is DFQATT and CDR2 is SNEGSKA in the germline V gene (reference sequence). The CDR3 spans 15 residues. The ends lost 0 bases at V and 7 bases at J; junction bases unmatched: 8. CDR3 sequence reads: CSARDVGRERGELFF. For the CDR3, the DNA is TGCAGTGCTAGAGATGTAGGGAGGGAGCGCGGGGAGCTGTTTTTT.

There are a few counts of this clonotype. The rearrangement joins TRBV6-5 to TRBJ1-2; D perhaps matches TRBD1 (5 bases). V was shortened by 0 bases and J by 8 bases, with 10 bases between the two germline ends. The germline V gene has CDR1 MNHEY and CDR2 SVGAGI. CDR3 size: 13 residues. The CDR3 nucleotides read TGTGCCAGCAGTTACTCGGGGCCTAAAGGCTACACCTTC. Translating it yields CASSYSGPKGYTF.

The J gene is TRBJ2-3, the V gene TRBV7-8; 8 positions agree with TRBD2. With V trimmed by 5 bases and J by 3 bases, 7 bases remained unmatched. The CDR3 is 15 residues long. CDR1 and CDR2 (germline): SGHVS, FQNEAQ. CDR3 sequence (DNA): TGTGCCAGCAGCCCCAAGCGGGAGAGGACAGATACGCAGTATTTT. It yields the protein CASSPKRERTDTQYF. Full variable domain (remainder filled in from reference TRBV7-8 and TRBJ2-3): GAGVSQSPRYKVAKRGQDVALRCDPISGHVSLFWYQQALGQGPEFLTYFQNEAQLDKSGLPSDRFFAERPEGSVSTLKIQRTQQEDSAVYLCASSPKRERTDTQYFGPGTRLTVL.

V is TRBV24-1 and J is TRBJ2-2; 8 bases are a match to TRBD1. Looked up from germline, CDR1 is KGHDR and CDR2 is SFDVKD. CDR3 size: 13 residues. The junction had 2 bases not matched to a gene; V was cut back by 6 bases and J by 6 bases. CDR3 protein: CATSQGAAGELFF. DNA of the CDR3: TGTGCCACCAGTCAGGGGGCCGCCGGGGAGCTGTTTTTT.

The chain couples TRBV11-2 to TRBJ1-5; unclear D gene. V gave up 0 bases and J gave up 6 bases, with 3 bases separating them. CDR1 is SGHAT, CDR2 FQNNGV, per germline. This CDR3 comprises 12 residues. The DNA for the CDR3 is TGTGCCAGCAGCTTAGAGGGTCAGCCCCAGCATTTT. As protein: CASSLEGQPQHF.

V gene TRBV19 combines with J gene TRBJ2-5; no clear D gene. The CDR3 runs to 13 residues. CDR1 and CDR2 (germline): LNHDA, SQIVND (reference sequence). V was shortened by 5 bases and J by 0 bases, with 7 bases between the two germline ends. DNA of the CDR3: TGTGCCAGTAGTCCTCAATACCAAGAGACCCAGTACTTC. It encodes CASSPQYQETQYF.